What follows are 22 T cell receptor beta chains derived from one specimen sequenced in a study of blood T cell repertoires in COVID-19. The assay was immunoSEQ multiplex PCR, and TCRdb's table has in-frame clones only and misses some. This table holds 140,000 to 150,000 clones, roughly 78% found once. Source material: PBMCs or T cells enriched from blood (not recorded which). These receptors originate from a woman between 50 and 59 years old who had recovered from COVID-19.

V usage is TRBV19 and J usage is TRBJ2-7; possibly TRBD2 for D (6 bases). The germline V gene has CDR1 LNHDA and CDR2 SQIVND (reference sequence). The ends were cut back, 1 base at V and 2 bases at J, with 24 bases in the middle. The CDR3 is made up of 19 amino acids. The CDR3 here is CASSIGFGGGANLPYEQYF. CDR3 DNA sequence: TGTGCCAGTAGTATAGGATTTGGTGGCGGGGCAAATCTTCCCTACGAGCAGTACTTC.

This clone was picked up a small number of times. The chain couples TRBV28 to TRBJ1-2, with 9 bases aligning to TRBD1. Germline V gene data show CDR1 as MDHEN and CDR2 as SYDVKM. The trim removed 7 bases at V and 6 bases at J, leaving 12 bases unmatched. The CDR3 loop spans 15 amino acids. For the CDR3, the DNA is TGTGCCAGCAACAGTAGGGGACAGGGAAGGGATGGCTACACCTTC. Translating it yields CASNSRGQGRDGYTF.

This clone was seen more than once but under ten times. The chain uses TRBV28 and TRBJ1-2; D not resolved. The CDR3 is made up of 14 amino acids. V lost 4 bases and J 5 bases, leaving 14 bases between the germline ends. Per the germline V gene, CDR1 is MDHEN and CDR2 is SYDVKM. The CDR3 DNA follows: TGTGCCAGCAGTTCAAATGGGCTTGGGTATGGCTACACCTTC. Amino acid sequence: CASSSNGLGYGYTF.

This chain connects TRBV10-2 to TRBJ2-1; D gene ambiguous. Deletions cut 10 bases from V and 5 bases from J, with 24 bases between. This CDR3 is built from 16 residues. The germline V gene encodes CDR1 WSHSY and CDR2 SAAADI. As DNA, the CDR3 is TGCGCCACTACGTCCAGGTCCAGCCCCTTAGACAATGAGCAGTTCTTC. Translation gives CATTSRSSPLDNEQFF.

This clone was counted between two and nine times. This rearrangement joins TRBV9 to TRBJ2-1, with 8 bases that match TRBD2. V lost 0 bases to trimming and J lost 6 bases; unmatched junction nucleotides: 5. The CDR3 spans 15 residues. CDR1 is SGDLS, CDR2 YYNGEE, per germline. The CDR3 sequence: CASSVAGGPINEQFF. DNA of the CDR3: TGTGCCAGCAGCGTAGCGGGGGGGCCCATCAATGAGCAGTTCTTC.

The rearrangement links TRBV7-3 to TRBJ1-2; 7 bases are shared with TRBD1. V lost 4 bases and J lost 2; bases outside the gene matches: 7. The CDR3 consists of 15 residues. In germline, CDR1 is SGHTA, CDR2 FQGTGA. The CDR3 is CASSYSAGGNYGYTF. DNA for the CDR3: TGTGCCAGCAGCTATTCGGCAGGGGGGAACTATGGCTACACCTTC.

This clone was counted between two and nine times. The CDR3 bases are TGTGCCACCAGTGAACCGACAGGGGGAGGGCCCCAGCATTTT. This sequence encodes CATSEPTGGGPQHF. V usage is TRBV24-1 and J usage is TRBJ1-5; TRBD1 matches at 9 bases. V shed 4 bases and J 9 bases; nucleotides not matched to a gene: 6. The CDR3 extends over 14 amino acids. Germline V gene lookup returns CDR1 KGHDR and CDR2 SFDVKD.

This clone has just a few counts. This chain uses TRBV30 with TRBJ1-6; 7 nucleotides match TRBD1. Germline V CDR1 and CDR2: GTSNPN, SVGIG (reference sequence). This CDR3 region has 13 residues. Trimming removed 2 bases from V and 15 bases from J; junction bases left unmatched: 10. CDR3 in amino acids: CAWSRTGTDHLHF. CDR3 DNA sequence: TGTGCCTGGAGTCGGACAGGTACCGACCACCTCCACTTT.

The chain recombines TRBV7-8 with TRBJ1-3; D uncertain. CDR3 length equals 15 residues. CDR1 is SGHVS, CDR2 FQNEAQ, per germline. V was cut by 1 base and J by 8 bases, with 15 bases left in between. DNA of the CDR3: TGTGCCAGCAGCTTAGAGGCGGCCCGGTCGGACACCATATATTTT. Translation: CASSLEAARSDTIYF.

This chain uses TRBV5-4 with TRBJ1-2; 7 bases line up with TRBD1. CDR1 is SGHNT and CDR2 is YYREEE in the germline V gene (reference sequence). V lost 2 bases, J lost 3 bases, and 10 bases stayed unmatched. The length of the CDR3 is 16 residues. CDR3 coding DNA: TGTGCCAGCAGCTTAAATCTCGAGGGGGCTGACTATGGCTACACCTTC. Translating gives CASSLNLEGADYGYTF.

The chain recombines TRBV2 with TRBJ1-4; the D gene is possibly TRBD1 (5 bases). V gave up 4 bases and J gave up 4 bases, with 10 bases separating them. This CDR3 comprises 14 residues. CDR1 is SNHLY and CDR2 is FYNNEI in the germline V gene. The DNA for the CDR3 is TGTGCCAGCAGTGCGAGGACAATTAATGAAAAACTGTTTTTT. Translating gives CASSARTINEKLFF.

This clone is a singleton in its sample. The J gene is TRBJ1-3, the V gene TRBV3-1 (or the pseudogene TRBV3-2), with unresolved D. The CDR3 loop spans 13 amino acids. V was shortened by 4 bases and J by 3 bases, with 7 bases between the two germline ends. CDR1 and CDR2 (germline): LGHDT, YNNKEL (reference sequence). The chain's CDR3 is CASSPGSGNTIYF. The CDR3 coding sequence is TGTGCCAGCAGCCCCGGGAGTGGAAACACCATATATTTT.

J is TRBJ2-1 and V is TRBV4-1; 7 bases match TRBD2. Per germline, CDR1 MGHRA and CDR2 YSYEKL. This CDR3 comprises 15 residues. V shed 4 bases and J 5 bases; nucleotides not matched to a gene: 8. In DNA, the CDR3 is TGCGCCAGCAGCCGTTGGGAGGGATTGCACAATGAGCAGTTCTTC. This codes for CASSRWEGLHNEQFF.

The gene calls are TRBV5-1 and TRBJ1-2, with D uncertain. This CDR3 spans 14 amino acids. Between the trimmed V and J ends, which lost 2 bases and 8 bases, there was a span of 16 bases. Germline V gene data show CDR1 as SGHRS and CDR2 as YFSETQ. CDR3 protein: CASSLGEGTFGYTF. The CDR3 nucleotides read TGCGCCAGCAGCTTAGGAGAGGGTACTTTCGGCTACACCTTC.

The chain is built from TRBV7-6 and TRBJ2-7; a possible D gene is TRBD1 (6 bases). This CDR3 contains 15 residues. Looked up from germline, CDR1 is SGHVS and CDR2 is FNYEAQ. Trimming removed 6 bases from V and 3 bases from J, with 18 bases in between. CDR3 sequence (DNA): TGTGCCAGCAGTCTACAGGGAAATGGGATCTACGAGCAGTACTTC. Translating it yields CASSLQGNGIYEQYF.

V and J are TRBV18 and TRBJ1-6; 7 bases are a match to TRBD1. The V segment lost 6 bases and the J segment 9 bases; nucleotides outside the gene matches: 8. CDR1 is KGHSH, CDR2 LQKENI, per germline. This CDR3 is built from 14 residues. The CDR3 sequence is CASSPADRSSPLHF. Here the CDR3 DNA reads TGTGCCAGCTCGCCCGCGGACAGGAGTTCACCCCTCCACTTT.

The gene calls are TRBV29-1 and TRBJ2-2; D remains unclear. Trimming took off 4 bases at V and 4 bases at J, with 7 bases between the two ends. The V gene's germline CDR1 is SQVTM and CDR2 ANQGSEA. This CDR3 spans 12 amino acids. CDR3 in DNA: TGCAGCGTTGGGCACCCCACCGGGGAGCTGTTTTTT. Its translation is CSVGHPTGELFF.

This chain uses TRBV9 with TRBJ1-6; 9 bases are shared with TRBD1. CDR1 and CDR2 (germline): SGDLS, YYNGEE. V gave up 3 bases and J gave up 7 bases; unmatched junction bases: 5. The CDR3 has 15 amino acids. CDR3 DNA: TGTGCCAGCAGCGGGGGACAGGGTCCGAATTCACCCCTCCACTTT. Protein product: CASSGGQGPNSPLHF.

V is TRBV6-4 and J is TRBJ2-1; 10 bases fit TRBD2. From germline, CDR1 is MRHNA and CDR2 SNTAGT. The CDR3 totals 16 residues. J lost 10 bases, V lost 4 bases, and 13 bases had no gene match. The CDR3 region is CASSGTGVAGGEEQFF. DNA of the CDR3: TGTGCCAGCAGTGGGACCGGGGTAGCGGGGGGAGAAGAGCAGTTCTTC.

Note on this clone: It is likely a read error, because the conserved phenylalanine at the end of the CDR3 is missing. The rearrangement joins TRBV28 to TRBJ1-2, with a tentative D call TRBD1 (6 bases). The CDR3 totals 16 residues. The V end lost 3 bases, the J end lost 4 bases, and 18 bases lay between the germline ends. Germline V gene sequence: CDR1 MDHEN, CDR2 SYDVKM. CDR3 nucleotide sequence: TGTGCCAGCAGTTTCGAGGGGGAAGCGAGGACCTATGGCTACACCCTC. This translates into CASSFEGEARTYGYTL.

CDR3 bases: TGTGCCAGCAGCGTAAGCGAAGGCTACACCTTC. Translation gives CASSVSEGYTF. The chain couples TRBV9 to TRBJ1-2; the D is unclear. V was shortened by 1 base and J by 8 bases, with 6 bases between the two germline ends. Germline values: CDR1 SGDLS, CDR2 YYNGEE. This CDR3 is built from 11 residues. Supplemented by reference TRBV9 and TRBJ1-2, the full variable domain reads DSGVTQTPKHLITATGQRVTLRCSPRSGDLSVYWYQQSLDQGLQFLIQYYNGEERAKGNILERFSAQQFPDLHSELNLSSLELGDSALYFCASSVSEGYTFGSGTRLTVV.

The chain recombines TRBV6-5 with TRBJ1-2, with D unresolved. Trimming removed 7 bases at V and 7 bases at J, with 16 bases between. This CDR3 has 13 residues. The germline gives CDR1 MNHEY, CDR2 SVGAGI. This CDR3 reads CASNLYPAAGYTF. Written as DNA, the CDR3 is TGTGCCAGCAATCTATACCCCGCCGCTGGCTACACCTTC.